Listed below are T cell receptor beta chains from one sample, sequenced in a study of T-cell reconstitution after alpha-beta-depleted transplantation in children. TCRdb reanalysed the PCR reads using MiXCR and keeps one entry per CDR3 protein. The repertoire consists of 700,000 to 950,000 distinct CDR3 sequences, with 15% to 20% occurring once and the leading ten covering approximately 5%. The starting material was PBMCs, mostly from graft donor cells, obtained 360 days after TCRalphabeta/CD19-depleted stem cell transplant. Receptor source: a male patient aged 10 to 17 who had a stem cell transplant for acute lymphoblastic leukemia, so the T cells may come from the graft donor. Each CDR3 is given with its conserved first and last residue. The D gene is left open where the match is weak. Some rows mark clone size as missing; the rest say once, few, many or name a class of expanded clone.

j_call,clone_size,d_call,v_call,cdr3_aa,cdr3_nt
TRBJ2-7,few,TRBD1,TRBV29-1,CSVERDRGTYEQYF,TGCAGCGTTGAAAGGGACAGGGGAACCTACGAGCAGTACTTC
TRBJ2-1,-,-,TRBV3-1,CASSQDYGNPRRGTPNEQFF,TGTGCCAGCAGCCAAGATTACGGAAACCCCCGAAGGGGAACTCCCAATGAGCAGTTCTTC
TRBJ2-7,many,-,TRBV10-3,CAISESSDLGEQYF,TGTGCCATCAGTGAGTCGTCAGACCTGGGGGAGCAGTACTTC
TRBJ1-4,few,-,TRBV7-2,CASSLVGGEKLFF,TGTGCCAGCAGCTTAGTGGGGGGGGAAAAACTGTTTTTT
TRBJ2-1,few,-,TRBV11-2,CASSLTRLSYNEQFF,TGTGCCAGCAGCTTGACTAGACTCTCCTACAATGAGCAGTTCTTC
TRBJ2-2,-,-,TRBV12-3/TRBV12-4,CASSLYGGRPYTGELFF,TGTGCCAGCAGTTTGTATGGGGGACGCCCCTACACCGGGGAGCTGTTTTTT
TRBJ2-4,many,TRBD2,TRBV7-2,CASSGLAGAKNIQYF,TGTGCCAGCAGCGGACTAGCGGGAGCCAAAAACATTCAGTACTTC
TRBJ2-1,few,TRBD2,TRBV3-1,CASSQVSERGYNEQFF,TGTGCCAGCAGCCAAGTCTCCGAGCGGGGGTACAATGAGCAGTTCTTC
TRBJ1-2,-,-,TRBV20-1,CSARQQRDYGYTF,TGCAGTGCTAGGCAACAGCGGGACTATGGCTACACCTTC
TRBJ2-2,-,-,TRBV5-1,CASSLDTPYPGELFF,TGCGCCAGCAGCTTGGACACTCCCTACCCCGGGGAGCTGTTTTTT
TRBJ2-7,few,-,TRBV5-1,CASWEKLPYEQYF,TGCGCCAGCTGGGAGAAACTGCCCTACGAGCAGTACTTC
TRBJ2-6,-,-,TRBV7-9,CASSHRSGANVLTF,TGTGCCAGCAGTCATCGCTCTGGGGCCAACGTCCTGACTTTC
TRBJ2-1,-,-,TRBV6-4,CASSGSRSNEQFF,TGTGCCAGCAGTGGATCGAGGAGCAATGAGCAGTTCTTC
TRBJ2-2,few,TRBD1,TRBV28,CASSLTGGAGGELFF,TGTGCCAGCAGTTTAACAGGGGGCGCAGGCGGGGAGCTGTTTTTT
TRBJ1-1,-,-,TRBV5-1,CASSLGLGGASPTEAFF,TGCGCCAGCAGCTTGGGTCTCGGGGGCGCTTCGCCCACTGAAGCTTTCTTT
TRBJ2-6,many,-,TRBV27,CASSLQGSGANVLTF,TGTGCCAGCAGCCTACAGGGATCTGGGGCCAACGTCCTGACTTTC
TRBJ2-1,many,-,TRBV12-3/TRBV12-4,CASSLQVLMYNEQFF,TGTGCCAGCAGTCTACAGGTACTAATGTACAATGAGCAGTTCTTC
TRBJ2-5,few,-,TRBV21-1,CASDTGQETQYF,TGTGCCAGCGATACAGGCCAAGAGACCCAGTACTTC
TRBJ2-2,-,-,TRBV4-1,CASSHSPGHPNTGELFF,TGCGCCAGCAGCCATTCACCGGGACACCCGAACACCGGGGAGCTGTTTTTT
TRBJ2-5,-,TRBD2,TRBV4-1,CASSQGGASGTQETQYF,TGCGCCAGCAGCCAAGGAGGGGCTAGCGGAACGCAAGAGACCCAGTACTTC
TRBJ2-1,-,-,TRBV27,CASSLTGFEYNEQFF,TGTGCCAGCAGTCTCACGGGGTTTGAGTACAATGAGCAGTTCTTC
TRBJ2-1,few,-,TRBV28,CASRDHSYNEQFF,TGTGCCAGTCGGGACCACTCCTACAATGAGCAGTTCTTC
TRBJ2-1,few,-,TRBV12-3/TRBV12-4,CASSYYDREGNEQFF,TGTGCCAGCAGTTACTATGACAGGGAGGGGAATGAGCAGTTCTTC
TRBJ2-4,-,-,TRBV10-3,CAISGSVVAKNIQYF,TGTGCCATCAGTGGTTCTGTGGTAGCCAAAAACATTCAGTACTTC
TRBJ1-4,-,-,TRBV14,CASSQDRGYNEKLFF,TGTGCCAGCAGCCAAGACAGGGGATATAATGAAAAACTGTTTTTT
TRBJ2-4,-,-,TRBV12-3/TRBV12-4,CASSFRGENIQYF,TGTGCCAGCAGTTTCAGGGGAGAAAACATTCAGTACTTC
TRBJ2-2,-,-,TRBV18,CATTQQGTNTGELFF,TGTGCCACGACACAGCAGGGGACAAACACCGGGGAGCTGTTTTTT
TRBJ2-7,-,TRBD2,TRBV18,CASSPSGTSNEQYF,TGTGCCAGCTCACCTAGCGGGACATCAAACGAGCAGTACTTC
TRBJ1-5,few,-,TRBV12-3/TRBV12-4,CASRPPYNQPQHF,TGTGCCAGCAGACCGCCCTATAATCAGCCCCAGCATTTT
TRBJ2-7,few,-,TRBV12-3/TRBV12-4,CASSSRRIKWEQYF,TGTGCCAGCAGTTCCCGAAGAATAAAGTGGGAGCAGTACTTC
TRBJ1-4,-,-,TRBV6-5,CASSYSGEKLFF,TGTGCCAGCAGTTACTCTGGGGAAAAACTGTTTTTT
TRBJ2-1,few,-,TRBV29-1,CSVEVDSFYNEQFF,TGCAGCGTTGAAGTGGACAGTTTCTACAATGAGCAGTTCTTC
TRBJ2-4,-,TRBD2,TRBV7-3,CASSPAPTSGAKNIQYF,TGTGCCAGCAGCCCTGCCCCAACTAGCGGAGCCAAAAACATTCAGTACTTC
TRBJ2-2,few,TRBD2,TRBV27,CASSNKAGLNTGELFF,TGTGCCAGCAGTAACAAAGCGGGGCTGAACACCGGGGAGCTGTTTTTT
TRBJ2-7,few,-,TRBV12-3/TRBV12-4,CASSCRPTSSSPVYEQYF,TGTGCCAGCAGTTGCCGACCGACTAGTAGCTCCCCTGTTTACGAGCAGTACTTC
TRBJ2-1,many,-,TRBV12-3/TRBV12-4,CASRPLTPHDEQFF,TGTGCCAGCAGACCCCTTACTCCGCATGATGAGCAGTTCTTC
TRBJ1-3,-,-,TRBV3-1,CASSLNMENTIYF,TGTGCCAGCAGCCTTAACATGGAAAACACCATATATTTT
TRBJ2-5,-,-,TRBV7-2,CASSSDHTETQYF,TGTGCCAGCAGCTCAGACCATACAGAGACCCAGTACTTC
TRBJ2-7,few,-,TRBV7-9,CASSFTGPAGGSYEQYF,TGTGCCAGCAGCTTCACAGGCCCGGCCGGGGGCTCCTACGAGCAGTACTTC
TRBJ2-3,-,TRBD2,TRBV3-1,CASSPPGLVTDTQYF,TGTGCCAGCAGCCCACCGGGACTAGTAACAGATACGCAGTATTTT
TRBJ2-3,few,TRBD1,TRBV20-1,CSARDPGTGIPTGPSDTQYF,TGCAGTGCTAGAGATCCGGGGACAGGTATCCCTACCGGACCTTCAGATACGCAGTATTTT
TRBJ2-1,-,-,TRBV10-3,CAISERPFNEQFF,TGTGCCATCAGTGAGCGCCCTTTCAATGAGCAGTTCTTC
TRBJ1-4,many,TRBD1,TRBV29-1,CSVEGAGTGRKKLFF,TGCAGCGTTGAAGGGGCCGGGACAGGGCGGAAAAAACTGTTTTTT
TRBJ1-5,few,TRBD1,TRBV5-1,CASSRTGLNQPQHF,TGCGCCAGCAGCCGGACAGGCCTCAATCAGCCCCAGCATTTT